Shown below are 27 T cell receptor beta chains from a single sample sequenced in a study of blood T cell repertoires in COVID-19 (dated by TCRdb to about 2020). The library was prepared using the immunoSEQ multiplex PCR assay. In its TCRdb copy, this immuneACCESS table keeps in-frame sequences only and misses some clones. Where compared with another copy, unresolved V genes explain less than half of these, and the others have no known cause. For this sample there are roughly 150,000 clones; approximately 85% appear just once. Together, the top ten hold around 3% of the sample. Source material: peripheral blood. Receptor source: a man in his forties or fifties with acute or convalescent COVID-19.

This chain links TRBV10-3 with TRBJ2-3; D might be TRBD2 (5 bases). CDR1 is ENHRY and CDR2 is SYGVKD in the germline V gene. The V end was cut by 10 bases, the J end by 0 bases, with 11 bases between. The CDR3 length is 13 residues. This CDR3 reads CATLASSTDTQYF. As DNA, the CDR3 is TGTGCCACCCTAGCCAGTAGCACAGATACGCAGTATTTT.

The V gene is TRBV3-1 (or the pseudogene TRBV3-2), the J gene TRBJ1-3; D may be TRBD1 (5 bases). CDR3 size: 16 residues. V was pared by 4 bases and J by 3 bases, with 16 bases between. The germline CDR1 and CDR2 sequences are LGHDT and YNNKEL (reference sequence). The CDR3, as DNA: TGTGCCAGCAGCCCCTCGAGGACAAGCAGTGGAAACACCATATATTTT. As protein: CASSPSRTSSGNTIYF.

This clone was seen a handful of times. This chain joins TRBV30 and TRBJ1-6, with a weak D call TRBD1 (5 bases). The V and J ends lost 4 bases and 5 bases respectively, with 21 bases between them. Per the germline V gene, CDR1 is GTSNPN and CDR2 is SVGIG (reference sequence). CDR3 size: 17 residues. The DNA for the CDR3 is TGTGCCTGGAAAGTTCCGCCTAGGCAGGGCCATAATTCACCCCTCCACTTT. Translating it yields CAWKVPPRQGHNSPLHF.

This clone appeared a few times. The chain carries TRBV9 and TRBJ1-4, with D possibly matching TRBD1 (5 bases). V was clipped by 0 bases and J by 3 bases, with 9 bases between them. CDR3 length: 15 amino acids. Germline CDR1 reads SGDLS; CDR2 reads YYNGEE. Here the CDR3 DNA reads TGTGCCAGCAGCGTAGATGGGGACTCTAATGAAAAACTGTTTTTT. Translation gives CASSVDGDSNEKLFF.

This rearrangement joins TRBV7-2 to TRBJ2-2; 7 bases match TRBD2. Germline assignment: CDR1 SGHTA and CDR2 FQGNSA. V dropped 5 bases and J dropped 4; count of bases not matched to a gene: 4. This CDR3 has 14 amino acids. The DNA for the CDR3 is TGTGCCAGCAGCCTCGGGGGGAGCACCGGGGAGCTGTTTTTT. This translates into CASSLGGSTGELFF.

The chain links TRBV9 to TRBJ2-2; 8 bases align to TRBD2. The CDR3 is 18 amino acids. With 0 bases clipped from V and 2 bases from J, the junction kept 9 bases outside the gene matches. Germline V gene sequence: CDR1 SGDLS, CDR2 YYNGEE. For the CDR3, the DNA is TGTGCCAGCAGCGTAGGGTGGGGAGCGGGAGATAACACCGGGGAGCTGTTTTTT. Residues: CASSVGWGAGDNTGELFF. The variable domain in full, completed from reference TRBV9 and TRBJ2-2, reads DSGVTQTPKHLITATGQRVTLRCSPRSGDLSVYWYQQSLDQGLQFLIQYYNGEERAKGNILERFSAQQFPDLHSELNLSSLELGDSALYFCASSVGWGAGDNTGELFFGEGSRLTVL.

V gene TRBV2 combines with J gene TRBJ2-3, with 11 bases fitting TRBD2. CDR3 length: 16 amino acids. CDR1 and CDR2 (germline): SNHLY, FYNNEI. Trimming removed 6 bases from V and 5 bases from J; junction bases left unmatched: 10. The CDR3 region has the DNA TGTGCCAGCAGCTCAAACCGACTAGCGGGGATAGATACGCAGTATTTT. The encoded protein is CASSSNRLAGIDTQYF.

The chain couples TRBV6-5 to TRBJ1-1, with TRBD1 as a possible D gene (6 bases). Germline assignment: CDR1 MNHEY and CDR2 SVGAGI. V was cut by 9 bases and J by 3 bases, with 14 bases left in between. The CDR3 is 13 amino acids. The CDR3 protein is CASKQGWHTEAFF. The CDR3 nucleotides read TGTGCCAGTAAACAGGGATGGCACACTGAAGCTTTCTTT.

This clone was counted only a few times. The junction departs from the called germline gene at one end, perhaps through a read error. The chain employs TRBV3-1 (or the pseudogene TRBV3-2) and TRBJ1-1; TRBD1 matches 9 bases. CDR3 length: 17 residues. Germline V gives CDR1 LGHDT, CDR2 YNNKEL (reference sequence). The CDR3 DNA follows: TGTGCCAGCAGCCATCGCACCGGGACAGGGAGGAACGCTGAAGCTTTCTTT. It encodes CASSHRTGTGRNAEAFF.

This clone was seen a single time. J is TRBJ2-3 and V is TRBV24-1; a weak D match, TRBD2 (6 bases). CDR1 is KGHDR, CDR2 SFDVKD, per germline. Trimming cost V 5 bases and J 2 bases, with 22 bases left between them. This CDR3 contains 18 residues. In DNA form, the CDR3 reads TGTGCCACCAGTGGCCTCGGGGGAAGTAGCGGAGCCACAGATACGCAGTATTTT. Translated, it gives CATSGLGGSSGATDTQYF.

The V gene is TRBV7-3, the J gene TRBJ1-2, with TRBD1 matching 7 bases. Germline V gives CDR1 SGHTA, CDR2 FQGTGA. V gave up 5 bases and J gave up 8 bases; unmatched junction bases: 17. The CDR3 loop spans 16 amino acids. Here the CDR3 DNA reads TGTGCCAGCAGCCCCCGTACAGGGGCGTCATCGGGGGGCTACACCTTC. Translation gives CASSPRTGASSGGYTF.

The CDR3 sequence: CAFQPGGWDTQYF. CDR3 DNA sequence: TGTGCCTTCCAACCGGGGGGTTGGGATACGCAGTATTTT. J is TRBJ2-3 and V is TRBV30, with 7 bases that match TRBD2. The ends lost 7 bases at V and 6 bases at J; junction bases unmatched: 10. The germline CDR1 and CDR2 sequences are GTSNPN and SVGIG (reference sequence). The CDR3 has 13 amino acids. Drawing the rest from reference TRBV30 and TRBJ2-3, the complete variable domain is SQTIHQWPATLVQPVGSPLSLECTVEGTSNPNLYWYRQAAGRGLQLLFYSVGIGQISSEVPQNLSASRPQDRQFILSSKKLLLSDSGFYLCAFQPGGWDTQYFGPGTRLTVL.

The chain has TRBV27 and TRBJ1-1; tentatively, D is TRBD1 (5 bases). V gave up 6 bases and J gave up 4 bases, with 27 bases separating them. Germline assignment: CDR1 MNHEY and CDR2 SMNVEV (reference sequence). The CDR3 length is 18 residues. The CDR3 DNA is TGTGCCAGCAGCTTTCAACGGACACTCCAAAGTGTAGGCACTGAAGCTTTCTTT. This translates into CASSFQRTLQSVGTEAFF.

The chain carries TRBV29-1 and TRBJ1-4; D gene unclear. CDR1 and CDR2 from the germline V gene are SQVTM and ANQGSEA. The CDR3 runs 12 residues. Trimming removed 0 bases from V and 15 bases from J, with 14 bases in between. The CDR3 protein is CSVEDQPGSMFF. For the CDR3, the DNA is TGCAGCGTTGAAGATCAACCCGGGTCTATGTTTTTT.

This clone was detected a few times. The V and J genes are TRBV29-1 and TRBJ2-7; 7 positions agree with TRBD2. The CDR3 length is 12 residues. Per the germline V gene, CDR1 is SQVTM and CDR2 is ANQGSEA. V gave up 6 bases and J gave up 6 bases; unmatched junction bases: 8. For the CDR3, the DNA is TGCAGCGTCACTGCCGGACTAGTCGAGCAGTACTTC. Encoded protein: CSVTAGLVEQYF.

This chain connects TRBV6-5 to TRBJ1-1; D remains unclear. The V gene's germline CDR1 is MNHEY and CDR2 SVGAGI. This CDR3 region has 12 residues. Trimming shortened V by 6 bases and J by 0 bases, and 5 bases separated the two germline ends. CDR3 DNA sequence: TGTGCCAGCAGGAGAATGAACACTGAAGCTTTCTTT. Amino acid sequence: CASRRMNTEAFF.

The genes are TRBV10-3 and TRBJ2-5; the match to TRBD2 covers 11 bases. V was pared by 5 bases and J by 3 bases, with 5 bases of the junction left unmatched. The CDR3 is made up of 15 amino acids. Germline V gene data show CDR1 as ENHRY and CDR2 as SYGVKD. The DNA of the CDR3 is TGTGCCATCAGTACGACTAGCGGGGCGGAAGAGACCCAGTACTTC. This translates into CAISTTSGAEETQYF.

The chain uses TRBV11-3 and TRBJ1-1; TRBD1 is a possible D gene (5 bases). This CDR3 region has 15 residues. Germline CDR1 SGHNT, CDR2 YENEEA. The V end lost 0 bases, the J end lost 4 bases, and 12 bases lay between the germline ends. The DNA of the CDR3 is TGTGCCAGCAGCTTAGATCTGGGGCAGGGCACTGAAGCTTTCTTT. Its protein is CASSLDLGQGTEAFF.

The V call is TRBV18, the J call TRBJ2-3; TRBD2 might be the D (5 bases). V was shortened by 2 bases and J by 0 bases, with 18 bases between the two germline ends. Germline loops: CDR1 KGHSH, CDR2 LQKENI. The CDR3 spans 18 residues. The CDR3 region is CASSPFSFGEPSTDTQYF. CDR3 in DNA: TGTGCCAGCTCACCATTTAGCTTTGGGGAGCCTAGCACAGATACGCAGTATTTT.

The gene calls are TRBV10-2 and TRBJ2-1; the match to TRBD2 covers 10 bases. Germline trimming cut 4 bases from V and 4 bases from J; bases unmatched to any gene: 7. Germline CDR1 and CDR2: WSHSY and SAAADI. The CDR3 has 16 residues. The CDR3 loop is CASSGGWTSGYNEQFF. The CDR3 DNA reads as TGCGCCAGCAGTGGGGGATGGACTAGCGGATACAATGAGCAGTTCTTC.

This clone was seen a single time. The chain carries TRBV7-9 and TRBJ1-4, with 8 bases lining up with TRBD1. Germline-derived CDR1 and CDR2 are SEHNR and FQNEAQ (reference sequence). The CDR3 is made up of 15 amino acids. Germline trimming cut 2 bases from V and 7 bases from J; bases unmatched to any gene: 6. CDR3 in amino acids: CASSLTGTGREKLFF. CDR3 bases: TGTGCCAGCAGCTTAACCGGGACAGGACGTGAAAAACTGTTTTTT.

This chain joins TRBV7-8 and TRBJ1-1; D gene uncertain. The CDR3 loop spans 12 amino acids. Trimming shortened V by 6 bases and J by 3 bases, and 8 bases separated the two germline ends. Germline assignment: CDR1 SGHVS and CDR2 FQNEAQ. The CDR3 nucleotides read TGTGCCAGCAGTTTCACTGACACTGAAGCTTTCTTT. Residues: CASSFTDTEAFF.

The chain has TRBV7-3 and TRBJ1-2, with 11 positions matching TRBD1. Germline assignment: CDR1 SGHTA and CDR2 FQGTGA. V lost 2 bases and J lost 8; bases outside the gene matches: 7. This CDR3 has 15 amino acids. Written as DNA, the CDR3 is TGTGCCAGCAGCTTAGGAGGACAGGGGGCGGAGGGCTACACCTTC. Translation: CASSLGGQGAEGYTF.

The chain has TRBV10-3 and TRBJ2-7; D remains ambiguous. Germline V gene sequence: CDR1 ENHRY, CDR2 SYGVKD. The CDR3 extends over 13 amino acids. V dropped 4 bases and J dropped 1 base, with 8 bases sitting between them. The CDR3 DNA reads as TGTGCCATCAGTGTTGGCAGATCCTACGAGCAGTACTTC. Translation: CAISVGRSYEQYF.

This clone was seen a single time. The chain carries TRBV20-1 and TRBJ2-3, with TRBD2 matching over 10 bases. The germline gives CDR1 DFQATT, CDR2 SNEGSKA (reference sequence). Germline trimming cut 3 bases from V and 5 bases from J; bases unmatched to any gene: 8. The CDR3 spans 15 residues. The CDR3 nucleotides read TGCAGTGCTAGTCCCCAGCGGGGGGGCTTAGATACGCAGTATTTT. It codes for CSASPQRGGLDTQYF.

This rearrangement joins TRBV3-1 (or the pseudogene TRBV3-2) to TRBJ2-7; 11 bases are a match to TRBD1. CDR1 is LGHDT and CDR2 is YNNKEL in the germline V gene (reference sequence). Losses at the gene ends were 7 bases for V and 2 bases for J; bases not matched to a gene: 4. This CDR3 region has 14 residues. In DNA form, the CDR3 reads TGTGCCAGCACCCCGGGACAGGGGGCCTACGAGCAGTACTTC. This gives the protein CASTPGQGAYEQYF.

This clone was observed once. The chain carries TRBV11-2 and TRBJ2-2; D call uncertain. From germline, CDR1 is SGHAT and CDR2 FQNNGV. The V and J ends lost 3 bases and 4 bases respectively, with 9 bases between them. The CDR3 extends over 14 amino acids. The CDR3 coding sequence is TGTGCCAGCAGCTTCTCTCCTATCACCGGGGAGCTGTTTTTT. This translates into CASSFSPITGELFF.